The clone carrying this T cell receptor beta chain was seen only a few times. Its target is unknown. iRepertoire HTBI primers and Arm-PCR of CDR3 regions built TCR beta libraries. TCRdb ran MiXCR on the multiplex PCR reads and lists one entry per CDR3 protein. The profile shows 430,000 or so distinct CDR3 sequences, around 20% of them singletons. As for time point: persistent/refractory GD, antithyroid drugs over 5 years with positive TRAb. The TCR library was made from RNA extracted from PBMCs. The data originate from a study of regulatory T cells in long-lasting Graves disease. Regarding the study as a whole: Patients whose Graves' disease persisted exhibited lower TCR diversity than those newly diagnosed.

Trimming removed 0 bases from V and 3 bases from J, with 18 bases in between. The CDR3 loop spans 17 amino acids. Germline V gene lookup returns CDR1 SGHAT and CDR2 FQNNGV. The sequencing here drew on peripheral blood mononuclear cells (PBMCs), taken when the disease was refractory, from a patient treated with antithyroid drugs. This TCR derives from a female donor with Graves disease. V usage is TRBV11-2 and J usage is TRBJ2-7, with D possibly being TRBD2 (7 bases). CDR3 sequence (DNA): TGTGCCAGCAGCTTAGAAGGGGGGGACATCGATAACTACGAGCAGTACTTC. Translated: CASSLEGGDIDNYEQYF.